The subject of this entry is one T cell receptor (beta chain). The data originate from a study of blood T cell repertoires in COVID-19. Overall study context: Donors in the United States, Italy and Spain gave samples during acute or convalescent COVID-19.

The CDR3 covers 15 residues. V was pared by 6 bases and J by 1 base, with 6 bases of the junction left unmatched. From germline, CDR1 is LNHNV and CDR2 YYDKDF (reference sequence). In the original workflow: For nucleated cells, counts were estimated from reference gene primer amplification. Sequencing used immunoSEQ multiplex PCR; TCRdb keeps in-frame clones, though not all of them. Clonal size and the V and J genes are those of that table, whereas D and trimming came from the DNA. Of tens of thousands of clones in the sample, roughly three quarters were seen once. Followed longitudinally, the Seattle patients had been enrolled during active infection.

The TCR sequence derives from a man aged 70-80 years with COVID-19, enrolled during active disease. The rearrangement joins TRBV15 to TRBJ1-1, with 9 nucleotides matching TRBD1. Sequenced sample: peripheral blood. For the CDR3, the DNA is TGTGCCACCAGAAGGGACAGGGACAGGAACACTGAAGCTTTCTTT. Encoded protein: CATRRDRDRNTEAFF.